This TCR beta chain was found in a study of metastatic and nonmetastatic thyroid tumors. The overall study: Repertoires were compared across blood and tumor or nodule tissue from malignant and benign thyroid patients.

J was trimmed by 2 bases and V by 5 bases; bases with no gene match: 2. Germline CDR1 is LNHNV and CDR2 is YYDKDF (reference sequence). The length of the CDR3 is 14 residues. Original methodology: It was from CDR3 differences across clinicopathological groups that a distant-metastasis classifier for papillary thyroid cancer was built. TCRdb redid the clone calls on the PCR reads using MiXCR. TCRdb's processing, not the study's, gives the V and J calls here. The data show some 31,000 clones, 7.4% seen once. General study findings and limits: Malignant tumors reportedly showed significantly higher TCR beta diversity than benign nodules in both blood and tumor.

This clone was detected ten times or more. Its antigen is as yet unknown. Patients were all untreated before their thyroid surgery. Material: blood. The V and J genes are TRBV15 and TRBJ2-5; 10 bases agree with TRBD1. The TCR originated in a female donor with papillary thyroid cancer or a benign thyroid nodule (not recorded which). Some clones in this sample may be carry-over from other donors' samples. CDR3 DNA: TGTGCCACCAGCCTGGACAGGGGGCAAGAGACCCAGTACTTC. Translating gives CATSLDRGQETQYF.